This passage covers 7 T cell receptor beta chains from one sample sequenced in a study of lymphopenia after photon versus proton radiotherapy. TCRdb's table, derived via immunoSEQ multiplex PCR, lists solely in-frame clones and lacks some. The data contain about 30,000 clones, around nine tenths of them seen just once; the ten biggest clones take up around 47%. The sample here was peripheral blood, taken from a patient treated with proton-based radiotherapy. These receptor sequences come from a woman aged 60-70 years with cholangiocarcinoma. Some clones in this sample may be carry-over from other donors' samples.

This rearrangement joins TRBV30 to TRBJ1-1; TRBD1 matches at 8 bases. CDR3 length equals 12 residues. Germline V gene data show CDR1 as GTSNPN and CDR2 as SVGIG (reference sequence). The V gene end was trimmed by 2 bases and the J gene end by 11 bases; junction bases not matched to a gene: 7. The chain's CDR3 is CAWSPGGNGAFF. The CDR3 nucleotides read TGTGCCTGGAGTCCAGGGGGCAACGGCGCTTTCTTT.

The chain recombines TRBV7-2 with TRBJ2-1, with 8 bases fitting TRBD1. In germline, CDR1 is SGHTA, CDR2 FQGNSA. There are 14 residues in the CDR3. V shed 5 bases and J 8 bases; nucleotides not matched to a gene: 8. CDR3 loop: CASSRDRRRYEQFF. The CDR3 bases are TGTGCCAGCAGCCGGGACAGGCGGCGGTATGAGCAGTTCTTC.

The CDR3 nucleotides read TGCGCCAGCAGCGACGTACAGGGGGCGGGTGAAAAACTGTTTTTT. Its protein product is CASSDVQGAGEKLFF. J is TRBJ1-4 and V is TRBV5-1, with 9 bases aligning to TRBD1. The CDR3 totals 15 residues. V was pared by 4 bases and J by 7 bases, with 8 bases of the junction left unmatched. Germline V gene lookup returns CDR1 SGHRS and CDR2 YFSETQ.

CDR3 loop: CASSPREITYNEQFF. The CDR3 DNA follows: TGTGCCAGCAGCCCACGCGAAATCACCTACAATGAGCAGTTCTTC. The V and J genes are TRBV7-9 and TRBJ2-1; no clear D gene. Between the trimmed V and J ends, which lost 5 bases and 2 bases, there was a span of 13 bases. The CDR3 totals 15 residues. Germline V CDR1 and CDR2: SEHNR, FQNEAQ (reference sequence).

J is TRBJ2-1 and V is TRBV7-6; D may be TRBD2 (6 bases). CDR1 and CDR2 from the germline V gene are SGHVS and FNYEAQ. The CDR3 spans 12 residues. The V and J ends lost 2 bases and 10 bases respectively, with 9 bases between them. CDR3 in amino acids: CASSLQRVEQFF. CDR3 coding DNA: TGTGCCAGCAGCTTACAGCGGGTCGAGCAGTTCTTC.

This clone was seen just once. CDR3 nucleotide sequence: TGTGCCTGGAGTGTACTAGGACAGGGGGGGACCGGGGAGCTGTTTTTT. Residues: CAWSVLGQGGTGELFF. The chain couples TRBV30 to TRBJ2-2; TRBD1 aligns across 10 bases. Trimming at V came to 0 bases and at J to 5 bases, leaving 6 bases not matched to a gene. This CDR3 has 16 amino acids. The germline V gene encodes CDR1 GTSNPN and CDR2 SVGIG (reference sequence).

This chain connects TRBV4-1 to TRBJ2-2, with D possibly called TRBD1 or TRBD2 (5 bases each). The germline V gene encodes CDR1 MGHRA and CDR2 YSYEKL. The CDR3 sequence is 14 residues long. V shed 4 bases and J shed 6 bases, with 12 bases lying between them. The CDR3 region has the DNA TGCGCCAGCAGCCCGGGACCCAATTCCGGGGAGCTGTTTTTT. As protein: CASSPGPNSGELFF.